These 25 T cell receptor beta chains were sequenced from one sample in a study of blood T cell repertoires in COVID-19. The method was immunoSEQ multiplex PCR; TCRdb's version includes in-frame clones alone and lacks a portion of them. The data contain more than 200,000 clones, around 89% of them seen just once; the ten biggest clones take up under 5%. The sample comprised PBMCs or T cells enriched from blood (not recorded which). The receptors originated from a woman in her 30s who had recovered from COVID-19.

The V call is TRBV7-9, the J call TRBJ1-5; 7 nucleotides line up with TRBD1. Trimming cost V 4 bases and J 4 bases; bases outside gene matches: 4. This CDR3 is 14 amino acids long. Germline V CDR1 and CDR2: SEHNR, FQNEAQ (reference sequence). The CDR3 DNA reads TGTGCCAGCAGCTCGGGACAGCTGAATCAGCCCCAGCATTTT. This translates into CASSSGQLNQPQHF.

The rearrangement joins TRBV18 to TRBJ1-2; 7 bases line up with TRBD1. V lost 4 bases, J lost 0 bases, and 5 bases stayed unmatched. CDR3 size: 15 residues. Per germline, CDR1 KGHSH and CDR2 LQKENI. CDR3 in amino acids: CASSLRDRANYGYTF. The DNA of the CDR3 is TGTGCCAGCTCACTCCGGGACAGAGCTAACTATGGCTACACCTTC.

The chain is built from TRBV4-3 and TRBJ2-1; maybe TRBD2 (11 bases). V gave up 1 base and J gave up 9 bases, with 37 bases separating them. CDR1 LGHNA and CDR2 YSLEER come from the germline V gene. The CDR3 runs 22 residues. CDR3 nucleotides: TGCGCCAGCAGCCAAGTAAGCCTGGAGACAGGGGGCATCCCTAGCGGGAGGCCTGAGCAGTTCTTC. This encodes CASSQVSLETGGIPSGRPEQFF.

This clone was picked up a small number of times. This sequence joins TRBV5-1 and TRBJ1-1; 8 positions match TRBD1. In germline, CDR1 is SGHRS, CDR2 YFSETQ. The CDR3 runs to 13 residues. With V trimmed by 5 bases and J by 2 bases, 2 bases remained unmatched. The CDR3 DNA reads as TGCGCCAGCAGGACAGGGGATAACACTGAAGCTTTCTTT. Translation: CASRTGDNTEAFF.

The V and J genes are TRBV28 and TRBJ1-5, with TRBD1 matching 9 bases. After removal of 5 bases from V and 0 bases from J, the junction contained 14 bases not matched to a gene. The CDR3 totals 19 residues. The germline gives CDR1 MDHEN, CDR2 SYDVKM. CDR3 sequence: CASSPNRDRASYSNQPQHF. CDR3 in DNA: TGTGCCAGCAGTCCGAACCGGGACAGGGCTTCATATAGCAATCAGCCCCAGCATTTT.

This chain connects TRBV15 to TRBJ2-2, with TRBD1 matching 9 bases. CDR1 is LNHNV, CDR2 YYDKDF, per germline (reference sequence). The V and J ends lost 8 bases and 0 bases, in that order; junction bases with no gene match: 7. CDR3 length: 16 amino acids. CDR3 nucleotides: TGTGCCACCCCGAAACAGGGGGCATCGAACACCGGGGAGCTGTTTTTT. As protein: CATPKQGASNTGELFF.

The chain uses TRBV27 and TRBJ2-1; D perhaps matches TRBD2 (5 bases). Germline assignment: CDR1 MNHEY and CDR2 SMNVEV (reference sequence). The CDR3 spans 14 residues. Between the trimmed V and J ends, which lost 3 bases and 15 bases, there was a span of 21 bases. CDR3 DNA: TGTGCCAGCAGTTTCCCGGGTGAAGTGACGGGATTGTTCTTC. Translation gives CASSFPGEVTGLFF.

The V call is TRBV4-2, the J call TRBJ2-7; 8 bases align to TRBD2. This CDR3 is 13 amino acids long. V dropped 1 base and J dropped 5; count of bases not matched to a gene: 1. CDR1 is LGHNA, CDR2 YNFKEQ, per germline. The chain's CDR3 is CASSQAGGNEQYF. CDR3 sequence (DNA): TGTGCCAGCAGCCAAGCGGGAGGGAACGAGCAGTACTTC.

The chain has TRBV9 and TRBJ2-1; 11 positions match TRBD2. Germline assignment: CDR1 SGDLS and CDR2 YYNGEE. The CDR3 sequence is 17 residues long. Losses at the gene ends were 0 bases for V and 4 bases for J; bases not matched to a gene: 6. CDR3 amino acids: CASSVALRTSGYNEQFF. The CDR3 DNA reads TGTGCCAGCAGCGTAGCTTTGCGGACTAGCGGGTACAATGAGCAGTTCTTC.

This clone was observed a handful of times. The rearrangement links TRBV7-2 to TRBJ2-3; TRBD2 aligns across 10 bases. The J segment lost 1 base and the V segment lost 4 bases, leaving 5 bases of the junction unmatched. This CDR3 region has 16 residues. The germline CDR1 and CDR2 sequences are SGHTA and FQGNSA. In nucleotides, the CDR3 is TGTGCCAGCAGCTCCGGACTAGCGGCCCGCACAGATACGCAGTATTTT. Its protein is CASSSGLAARTDTQYF.

This chain uses TRBV6-6 with TRBJ2-3; D possibly corresponds to TRBD2 (5 bases). From germline, CDR1 is MNHNY and CDR2 SVGAGI (reference sequence). V lost 5 bases, J lost 0 bases, and 9 bases lay in between. There are 14 residues in the CDR3. CDR3 coding DNA: TGTGCCAGCAGTACTAGAGATAGCACAGATACGCAGTATTTT. Residues: CASSTRDSTDTQYF.

The chain uses TRBV30 and TRBJ1-6; TRBD1 matches 10 bases. Trimming took 3 bases from V and 7 from J; bases not matched to a gene: 0. Germline loops: CDR1 GTSNPN, CDR2 SVGIG (reference sequence). This CDR3 has 13 amino acids. The CDR3 reads CAWRDRGNSPLHF. Written as DNA, the CDR3 is TGTGCCTGGAGGGACAGGGGGAATTCACCCCTCCACTTT.

This chain uses TRBV18 with TRBJ2-3; D is unclear. Germline-derived CDR1 and CDR2 are KGHSH and LQKENI. V dropped 2 bases and J dropped 4 bases, with 16 bases sitting between them. The CDR3 covers 16 residues. The CDR3 sequence: CASSPSAGDVADTQYF. CDR3 DNA: TGTGCCAGCTCACCATCAGCAGGCGACGTCGCAGATACGCAGTATTTT.

In this sample, this clone turned up once. This rearrangement joins TRBV18 to TRBJ2-7, with D possibly matching TRBD1 (5 bases). The germline V gene encodes CDR1 KGHSH and CDR2 LQKENI. This CDR3 spans 11 amino acids. The V and J ends lost 8 bases and 1 base respectively, with 6 bases between them. The CDR3 nucleotides read TGTGCCAGCAGACAGTCCTACGAGCAGTACTTC. Translation gives CASRQSYEQYF.

This chain links TRBV28 with TRBJ1-1, with D possibly matching TRBD1 (5 bases). Trimming pared 5 bases from V and 5 bases from J, leaving 9 bases between. Germline V gene data show CDR1 as MDHEN and CDR2 as SYDVKM. This CDR3 is built from 12 residues. DNA for the CDR3: TGTGCCAGCAGTCCCCCAGGGACTGAAGCTTTCTTT. Translation: CASSPPGTEAFF.

This clone was observed once. The rearrangement links TRBV15 to TRBJ1-1; possibly TRBD1 for D (5 bases). The CDR3 totals 15 residues. The V gene's germline CDR1 is LNHNV and CDR2 YYDKDF (reference sequence). Trimming took 1 base from V and 0 from J, leaving 9 bases between them. In DNA, the CDR3 is TGTGCCACCAGCAGAGCCCAGGGAATGAACACTGAAGCTTTCTTT. It yields the protein CATSRAQGMNTEAFF.

This clone has a single count. The genes are TRBV6-2 or TRBV6-3 and TRBJ2-3; 9 bases line up with TRBD2. Trimming removed 0 bases from V and 5 bases from J; junction bases left unmatched: 9. The CDR3 loop spans 17 amino acids. Germline values: CDR1 MNHEY, CDR2 SVGEGT. DNA for the CDR3: TGTGCCAGCAGTTACTCGACCGGGACTAGCATGGAAGATACGCAGTATTTT. The encoded protein is CASSYSTGTSMEDTQYF.

This clone occurred once. The chain combines TRBV5-1 with TRBJ2-3, with 14 bases identical to TRBD2. Trimming took 5 bases from V and 4 from J; bases not matched to a gene: 3. This CDR3 comprises 15 residues. Looked up from germline, CDR1 is SGHRS and CDR2 is YFSETQ. Here the CDR3 reads CASRSGLAGADTQYF. The CDR3 nucleotides are TGCGCCAGCAGATCGGGACTAGCGGGAGCAGATACGCAGTATTTT.

This chain links TRBV4-3 with TRBJ1-2; 8 positions match TRBD1. After removal of 0 bases from V and 7 bases from J, the junction contained 7 bases not matched to a gene. From germline, CDR1 is LGHNA and CDR2 YSLEER. The CDR3 loop spans 15 amino acids. CDR3 residues: CASSQDGSGGSGYTF. In nucleotides, the CDR3 is TGCGCCAGCAGCCAAGATGGGTCAGGGGGCAGTGGCTACACCTTC.

This sequence joins TRBV28 and TRBJ2-2; maybe TRBD1 (5 bases). This CDR3 is 13 amino acids long. The V and J ends lost 11 bases and 4 bases respectively, with 14 bases between them. The germline CDR1 and CDR2 sequences are MDHEN and SYDVKM. This chain's CDR3 is CASRGVGTGELFF. Written as DNA, the CDR3 is TGTGCCTCAAGGGGCGTTGGCACCGGGGAGCTGTTTTTT.

This chain connects TRBV12-2 to TRBJ1-3. TRBV12-2 counts as a pseudogene. This CDR3 is 16 amino acids long. The chain's CDR3 is CASRSMAGWCGNTIYF. For the CDR3, the DNA is TGTGCAAGTCGCTCAATGGCCGGGTGGTGTGGAAACACCATATATTTT.

V gene TRBV5-3 combines with J gene TRBJ2-7; D possibly corresponds to TRBD1 (6 bases). TRBV5-3 is assigned to the ORF class and has an uncertain function. Trimming stripped 4 bases from V and 2 bases from J, with 19 bases between. The CDR3 is 16 residues long. CDR3 sequence: CARSPSAGDGAYEQYF. The CDR3 DNA reads TGTGCCAGAAGCCCGTCCGCAGGGGATGGAGCCTACGAGCAGTACTTC.

The V gene is TRBV7-3, the J gene TRBJ1-2, with 9 bases matching TRBD1. Germline lookup yields CDR1 SGHTA and CDR2 FQGTGA. This CDR3 comprises 14 residues. V lost 5 bases and J lost 2; bases outside the gene matches: 3. CDR3 DNA: TGTGCCAGCAGCGCGGGACAGGGAAACTATGGCTACACCTTC. Residues: CASSAGQGNYGYTF.

The rearrangement links TRBV11-2 to TRBJ1-4; TRBD1 agrees at 7 bases. Germline trimming cut 5 bases from V and 8 bases from J; bases unmatched to any gene: 11. In germline, CDR1 is SGHAT, CDR2 FQNNGV. The CDR3 runs 15 residues. The CDR3 bases are TGTGCCAGCAGCCTACGACAGGGAGGAGGAGAAAAACTGTTTTTT. Amino acid sequence: CASSLRQGGGEKLFF.

The CDR3 DNA is TGTGCCAGCAGCGTAGAGGCCAGGGGGCGCGTAGCCGAGCAGTACTTC. Amino acid sequence: CASSVEARGRVAEQYF. The gene calls are TRBV9 and TRBJ2-7; 8 bases map to TRBD1. CDR1 SGDLS and CDR2 YYNGEE come from the germline V gene. V was clipped by 0 bases and J by 6 bases; unmatched bases: 11. The CDR3 covers 16 residues.